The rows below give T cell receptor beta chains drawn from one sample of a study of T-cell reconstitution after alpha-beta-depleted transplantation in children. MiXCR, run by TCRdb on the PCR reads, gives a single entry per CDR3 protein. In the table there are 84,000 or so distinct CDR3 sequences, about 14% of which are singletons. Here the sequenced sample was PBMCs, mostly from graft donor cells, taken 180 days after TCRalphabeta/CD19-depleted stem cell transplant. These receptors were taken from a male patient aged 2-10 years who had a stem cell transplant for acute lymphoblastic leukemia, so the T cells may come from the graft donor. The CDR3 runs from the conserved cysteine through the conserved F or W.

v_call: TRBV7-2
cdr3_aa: CASSKPGLPYEQYF

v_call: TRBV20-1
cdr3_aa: CSARIGEQYF

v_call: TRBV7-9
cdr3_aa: CASSLVTGGTDTQYF

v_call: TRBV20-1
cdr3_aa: CSATPGQQNIQYF

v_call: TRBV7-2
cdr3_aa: CASSASSYEQYF

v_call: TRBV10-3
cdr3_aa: CAVWSGTASSYEQYF

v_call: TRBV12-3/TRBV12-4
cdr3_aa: CASSPTSSGALSYKQYF

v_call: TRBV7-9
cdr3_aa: CASSSPQGISYEQYF

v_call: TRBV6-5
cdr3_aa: CASSWPGQGTSYNEQFF

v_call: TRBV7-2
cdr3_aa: CASSLAEAFGNTIYF

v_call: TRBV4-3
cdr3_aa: CASSKGAHSYNEQFF

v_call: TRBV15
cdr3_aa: CATSRDWSGGETQYF

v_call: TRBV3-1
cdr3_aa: CASSPQIGQSTNYGYTF

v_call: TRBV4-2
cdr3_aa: CASSLNPGIAGGSTDTQYF

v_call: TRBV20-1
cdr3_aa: CSAPSGTSRGKLFF

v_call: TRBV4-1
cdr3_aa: CASSGTGNPEAFF

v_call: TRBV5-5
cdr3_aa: CASSLWQGGSPLHF

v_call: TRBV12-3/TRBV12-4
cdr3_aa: CASSPQGQIGELFF

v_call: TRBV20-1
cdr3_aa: CSAERDFQETQYF

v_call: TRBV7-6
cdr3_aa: CASSLVGIGFSYEQYF

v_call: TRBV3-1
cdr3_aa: CASSQGSGGVTEAFF

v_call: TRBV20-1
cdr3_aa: CSAIRGGATGELFF

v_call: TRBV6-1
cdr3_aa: CASNNRGINEKLFF

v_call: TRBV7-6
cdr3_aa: CASSEASGTDSNQPQHF

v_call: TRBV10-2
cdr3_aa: CASSHASGGPPGGEQFF

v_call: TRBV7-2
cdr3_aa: CASSLAGYTEAFF

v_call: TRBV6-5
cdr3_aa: CASSSSRGDGYTF

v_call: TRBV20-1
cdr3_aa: CSANEQSSYNEQFF

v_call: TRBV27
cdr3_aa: CASSLSRRGVYEQYF

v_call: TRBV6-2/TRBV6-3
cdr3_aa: CASSLQRGGEYNEQFF

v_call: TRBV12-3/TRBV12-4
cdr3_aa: CAILGRGGEHNEQFF

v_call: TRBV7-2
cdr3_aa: CASSWTGIDTEAFF

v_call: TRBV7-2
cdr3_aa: CASSTSGQSYGYTF

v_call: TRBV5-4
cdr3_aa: CASSLAGGISYEQYF

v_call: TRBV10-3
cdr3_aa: CAIRSNRDRQETQYF

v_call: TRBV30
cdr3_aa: CAWSDPGRGYTF

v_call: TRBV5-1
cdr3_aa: CASSINSSPSTDTQYF

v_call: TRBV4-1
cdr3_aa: CASSQPSVITVSYEQYF

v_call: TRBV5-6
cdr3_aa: CASSFGLADNEQFF

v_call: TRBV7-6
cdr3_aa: CASSPDGVRKTQYF

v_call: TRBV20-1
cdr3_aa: CSASLGGPEQFF

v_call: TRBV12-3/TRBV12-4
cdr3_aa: CASSLGQGSVETQYF

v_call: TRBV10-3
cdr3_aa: CAISDRTGTDTQYF

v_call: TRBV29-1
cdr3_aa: CSVNGNSGNTIYF

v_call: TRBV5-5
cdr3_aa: CASSLAPQLGDTQYF

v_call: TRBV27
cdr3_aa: CASSFKGNYGYTF

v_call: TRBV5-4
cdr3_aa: CASSLAGATSNEQFF

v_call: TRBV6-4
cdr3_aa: CASSEPEGSDTQYF

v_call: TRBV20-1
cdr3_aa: CSAQGGPRGETQYF

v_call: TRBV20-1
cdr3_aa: CSARDQEEGRAFF

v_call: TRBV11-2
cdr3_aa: CASSLLGRAASSGNTIYF

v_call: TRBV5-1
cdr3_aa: CASSLTFTGELFF

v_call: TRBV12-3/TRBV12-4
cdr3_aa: CASSLRASGGPWNEQFF

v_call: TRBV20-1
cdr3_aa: CSASASAYTGELFF

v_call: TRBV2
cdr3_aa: CASMGLSTNTGELFF

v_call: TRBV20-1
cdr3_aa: CSVSRTMGEQYF

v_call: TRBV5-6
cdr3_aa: CASSFGQQRGEKLFF

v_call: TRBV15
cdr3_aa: CATSRDPLGGPYEQYF

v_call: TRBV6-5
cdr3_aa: CASSYFPTGLRGGELFF